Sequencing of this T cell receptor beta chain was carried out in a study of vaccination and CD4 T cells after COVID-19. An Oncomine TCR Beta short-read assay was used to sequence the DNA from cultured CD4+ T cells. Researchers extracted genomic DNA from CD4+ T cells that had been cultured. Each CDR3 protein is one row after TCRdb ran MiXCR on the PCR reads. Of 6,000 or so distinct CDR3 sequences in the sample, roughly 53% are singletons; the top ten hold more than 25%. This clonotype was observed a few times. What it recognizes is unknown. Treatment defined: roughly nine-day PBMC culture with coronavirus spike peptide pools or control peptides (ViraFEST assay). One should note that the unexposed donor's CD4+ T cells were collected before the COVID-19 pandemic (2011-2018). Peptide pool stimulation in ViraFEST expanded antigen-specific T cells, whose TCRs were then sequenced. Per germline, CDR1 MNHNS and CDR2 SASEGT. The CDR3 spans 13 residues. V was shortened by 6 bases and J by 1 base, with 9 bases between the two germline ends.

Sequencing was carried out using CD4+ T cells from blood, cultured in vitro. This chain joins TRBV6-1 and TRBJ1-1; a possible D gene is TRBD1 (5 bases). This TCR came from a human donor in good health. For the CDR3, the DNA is TGTGCCAGCAGGGGGCCTGGGAACACTGAAGCTTTCTTT. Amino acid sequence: CASRGPGNTEAFF.